A selection of T cell receptor beta chains follows, all from one sample in a study of cytomegalovirus exposure and HLA in healthy donors. The data were produced by immunoSEQ multiplex PCR, yet TCRdb's version contains in-frame clones alone and is incomplete. The data contain 150,000 or so clones, approximately 80% of them singletons. The sequencing sample was made of PBMCs. Source of these receptors: a man aged 40-50 years in good health and CMV-seropositive. CDR3s include the opening cysteine and the closing phenylalanine or tryptophan. Each record gives: J gene, D gene, clone size, V gene, CDR3 DNA, CDR3 protein. D genes are given only for firm matches. A clone size is listed for some rows: how often the clone was seen (once, few, many), or a class if it is expanded.

j_call: TRBJ2-5
d_call: TRBD2
clone_size: -
v_call: TRBV7-6
cdr3_nt: TGTGCCAGCAGCTTGACTCGACTAGCGGAAGAGACCCAGTACTTC
cdr3_aa: CASSLTRLAEETQYF

j_call: TRBJ1-3
d_call: -
clone_size: once
v_call: TRBV7-9
cdr3_nt: TGTGCCAGCAGCGAGCGGTTAACTGGAAACACCATATATTTT
cdr3_aa: CASSERLTGNTIYF

j_call: TRBJ2-5
d_call: -
clone_size: -
v_call: TRBV5-1
cdr3_nt: TGCGCCAGCAGCTTCGGAGAGACCCAGTACTTC
cdr3_aa: CASSFGETQYF

j_call: TRBJ1-1
d_call: -
clone_size: -
v_call: TRBV6-4
cdr3_nt: TGTGCCAGCAGTGAAAGAGCTCACACTGAAGCTTTCTTT
cdr3_aa: CASSERAHTEAFF

j_call: TRBJ2-5
d_call: -
clone_size: -
v_call: TRBV5-4
cdr3_nt: TGTGCCAGCAGCGCCCCGGCCAGCCCTAGGACCCAGTACTTC
cdr3_aa: CASSAPASPRTQYF

j_call: TRBJ2-5
d_call: TRBD1
clone_size: once
v_call: TRBV18
cdr3_nt: TGTGCCAGCTCACGACGACAGGGAGATGAGCAGTACTTC
cdr3_aa: CASSRRQGDEQYF

j_call: TRBJ2-7
d_call: -
clone_size: -
v_call: TRBV28
cdr3_nt: TGTGCCAGCAGTTTAGTGCGGACAGCTCACTACGAGCAGTACTTC
cdr3_aa: CASSLVRTAHYEQYF

j_call: TRBJ2-2
d_call: -
clone_size: once
v_call: TRBV19
cdr3_nt: TGTGCCAGTAGTATAGCTGGGGGGACCGGGGAGCTGTTTTTT
cdr3_aa: CASSIAGGTGELFF

j_call: TRBJ1-2
d_call: -
clone_size: -
v_call: TRBV7-9
cdr3_nt: TGTGCCAGCAGCTTAGGGCGGGGCCCTGAGGGAGGCTACACCTTC
cdr3_aa: CASSLGRGPEGGYTF

j_call: TRBJ1-3
d_call: -
clone_size: -
v_call: TRBV5-1
cdr3_nt: TGCGCCAGCAGCCCGGACCAACCGGGGGGAAACACTATATATTTT
cdr3_aa: CASSPDQPGGNTIYF

j_call: TRBJ2-5
d_call: -
clone_size: -
v_call: TRBV5-8
cdr3_nt: TGTGCCAGCAGCTGGGAACTAGTTCTTTCCCGTCCACAAGAGACCCAGTACTTC
cdr3_aa: CASSWELVLSRPQETQYF

j_call: TRBJ2-7
d_call: TRBD1
clone_size: -
v_call: TRBV7-2
cdr3_nt: TGTGCCAGCAGCTTCCGGGACAGCTCCTACGAGCAGTACTTC
cdr3_aa: CASSFRDSSYEQYF

j_call: TRBJ2-7
d_call: -
clone_size: -
v_call: TRBV5-6
cdr3_nt: TGTGCCAGCAGCCCCCGACGGGGGACCTACGAGCAGTACTTC
cdr3_aa: CASSPRRGTYEQYF

j_call: TRBJ2-1
d_call: -
clone_size: -
v_call: TRBV29-1
cdr3_nt: TGCAGCGTTGTTGGGACACTCGCTGTGAATGAGCAGTTCTTC
cdr3_aa: CSVVGTLAVNEQFF

j_call: TRBJ2-7
d_call: -
clone_size: -
v_call: TRBV18
cdr3_nt: TGTGCCAGCTCACAAGAACAGGGAACCCTCTCCGAGCAGTACTTC
cdr3_aa: CASSQEQGTLSEQYF

j_call: TRBJ2-5
d_call: -
clone_size: -
v_call: TRBV6-5
cdr3_nt: TGTGCCAGCAGTTACTCGAGTCTAGAAGAGACCCAGTACTTC
cdr3_aa: CASSYSSLEETQYF

j_call: TRBJ1-4
d_call: -
clone_size: -
v_call: TRBV7-9
cdr3_nt: TGTTCCAGCAGCCGTCCGGAGATGACGGACTACGCTGAAAAACTGTTTTTT
cdr3_aa: CSSSRPEMTDYAEKLFF

j_call: TRBJ1-4
d_call: -
clone_size: few
v_call: TRBV27
cdr3_nt: TGTGCCAGCACCACAACCGGGGGGGGAGAAAAACTGTTTTTT
cdr3_aa: CASTTTGGGEKLFF

j_call: TRBJ2-2
d_call: TRBD2
clone_size: -
v_call: TRBV5-6
cdr3_nt: TGTGCCAGCAGCTTGGCGGGTGGACTAGAGTGGGCCATAGTAGGGGAGCTGTTTTTT
cdr3_aa: CASSLAGGLEWAIVGELFF

j_call: TRBJ2-1
d_call: -
clone_size: -
v_call: TRBV7-3
cdr3_nt: TGTGCCAGCAGCCTGTACCCCTTACAGGGTGATGAGCAGTTCTTC
cdr3_aa: CASSLYPLQGDEQFF

j_call: TRBJ2-1
d_call: TRBD2
clone_size: -
v_call: TRBV2
cdr3_nt: TGTGCCAGCAGTCCGACTAGCGGGTACAATGAGCAGTTCTTC
cdr3_aa: CASSPTSGYNEQFF

j_call: TRBJ2-7
d_call: -
clone_size: few
v_call: TRBV4-3
cdr3_nt: TGCGCCAGCAGCCACGACAGGGGAGGGTACGAGCAGTACTTC
cdr3_aa: CASSHDRGGYEQYF

j_call: TRBJ1-6
d_call: -
clone_size: once
v_call: TRBV27
cdr3_nt: TGTGCCAGCAGTTTGGGTAATCTAGGACCCCTCCACTTT
cdr3_aa: CASSLGNLGPLHF

j_call: TRBJ2-2
d_call: -
clone_size: -
v_call: TRBV6-1
cdr3_nt: TGTGCCAGCAGTGAGGAGGCCAGCGGGACCGGGGAGCTGTTTTTT
cdr3_aa: CASSEEASGTGELFF

j_call: TRBJ2-2
d_call: TRBD2
clone_size: few
v_call: TRBV5-4
cdr3_nt: TGTGCCAGCAGCTTGGAAACTAGCGGGAGTAGGGAGCTGTTTTTT
cdr3_aa: CASSLETSGSRELFF

j_call: TRBJ2-7
d_call: TRBD2
clone_size: -
v_call: TRBV28
cdr3_nt: TGTGCCAGCAGTTTTACGTATAGCGGGGTCTCCTACGAGCAGTACTTC
cdr3_aa: CASSFTYSGVSYEQYF

j_call: TRBJ2-1
d_call: -
clone_size: -
v_call: TRBV18
cdr3_nt: TGTGCCAGCTCACCTGGACAGTCTGGCTACAATGAGCAGTTCTTC
cdr3_aa: CASSPGQSGYNEQFF

j_call: TRBJ2-5
d_call: TRBD2
clone_size: -
v_call: TRBV29-1
cdr3_nt: TGCAGCGTTGAACTAGCGGCCCAAATCGGGGAGACCCAGTACTTC
cdr3_aa: CSVELAAQIGETQYF

j_call: TRBJ2-7
d_call: TRBD2
clone_size: -
v_call: TRBV5-1
cdr3_nt: TGCGCCAGCAGCCCGGGTGGGACTAGCGGTTACGAGCAGTACTTC
cdr3_aa: CASSPGGTSGYEQYF

j_call: TRBJ2-1
d_call: -
clone_size: -
v_call: TRBV6-5
cdr3_nt: TGTGCCAGCGAAGGGGTCCTCTCCTACAATGAGCAGTTCTTC
cdr3_aa: CASEGVLSYNEQFF

j_call: TRBJ2-1
d_call: -
clone_size: -
v_call: TRBV7-3
cdr3_nt: TGTGCCAGCAGCTTAGGTCTCCCAGGCCGAGATGAGCAGTTCTTC
cdr3_aa: CASSLGLPGRDEQFF

j_call: TRBJ2-2
d_call: -
clone_size: -
v_call: TRBV6-1
cdr3_nt: TGTGCCAGCAGTGAGGGGGAGGCCAGGGTCCCCGGGGAGCTGTTTTTT
cdr3_aa: CASSEGEARVPGELFF

j_call: TRBJ2-1
d_call: -
clone_size: -
v_call: TRBV7-6
cdr3_nt: TGTGCCAGCAGCTCCGTACTCAGCGGTGAGCAGTTCTTC
cdr3_aa: CASSSVLSGEQFF

j_call: TRBJ1-1
d_call: -
clone_size: -
v_call: TRBV4-3
cdr3_nt: TGCGCCAGCAGCCAAGATCGAGGGGGGGCGTTTTCCCTGGCCGAAGCTTTCTTT
cdr3_aa: CASSQDRGGAFSLAEAFF

j_call: TRBJ2-5
d_call: TRBD2
clone_size: once
v_call: TRBV5-4
cdr3_nt: TGTGCCAGCAGCCCAGGACTAGCCTTAGAGACCCAGTACTTC
cdr3_aa: CASSPGLALETQYF

j_call: TRBJ2-2
d_call: TRBD2
clone_size: -
v_call: TRBV13
cdr3_nt: TGTGCCAGCAGCACTCTAGCGGCACCTGCGAACACCGGGGAGCTGTTTTTT
cdr3_aa: CASSTLAAPANTGELFF

j_call: TRBJ1-2
d_call: -
clone_size: -
v_call: TRBV29-1
cdr3_nt: TGCAGCGTTGAAGATGGAGGGTATGGGGATGGCTACACCTTC
cdr3_aa: CSVEDGGYGDGYTF

j_call: TRBJ2-4
d_call: TRBD1
clone_size: -
v_call: TRBV7-2
cdr3_nt: TGTGCCAGCAGCACTCCCCGGACAGGGCGCGTGCCCTACCCAAACATTCAGTACTTC
cdr3_aa: CASSTPRTGRVPYPNIQYF

j_call: TRBJ1-5
d_call: -
clone_size: -
v_call: TRBV5-6
cdr3_nt: TGTGCCAGCAGCGTTAACAGTGGCCAGCCCCAGCATTTT
cdr3_aa: CASSVNSGQPQHF

j_call: TRBJ1-2
d_call: -
clone_size: -
v_call: TRBV11-2
cdr3_nt: TGTGCCAGCAGCTTACCCTCTTCTCGGGGAAGCTATGGCTACACCTTC
cdr3_aa: CASSLPSSRGSYGYTF

j_call: TRBJ2-7
d_call: TRBD1
clone_size: few
v_call: TRBV10-3
cdr3_nt: TGTGCCATCAGCGAGGGGGACAGGGGCCACTACGAGCAGTACTTC
cdr3_aa: CAISEGDRGHYEQYF

j_call: TRBJ2-7
d_call: TRBD2
clone_size: -
v_call: TRBV2
cdr3_nt: TGTGCCAGCAGTGCCCCTAGCGGAACCTACGAGCAGTACTTC
cdr3_aa: CASSAPSGTYEQYF

j_call: TRBJ2-6
d_call: TRBD1
clone_size: -
v_call: TRBV5-4
cdr3_nt: TGTGCCAGCAGCTTGGACGGGGGTACAGGGGGCGCTGGGGCCAACGTCCTGACTTTC
cdr3_aa: CASSLDGGTGGAGANVLTF

j_call: TRBJ2-3
d_call: TRBD2
clone_size: -
v_call: TRBV7-9
cdr3_nt: TGTTCCAGCAGCTATTGGGAGGGCCGCCGGGATTTT
cdr3_aa: CSSSYWEGRRDF

j_call: TRBJ2-1
d_call: TRBD1
clone_size: -
v_call: TRBV5-8
cdr3_nt: TGTGCCAGCAGCAGCAGGACAGGGTTCAATGAGCAGTTCTTC
cdr3_aa: CASSSRTGFNEQFF

j_call: TRBJ2-1
d_call: -
clone_size: -
v_call: TRBV11-3
cdr3_nt: TGTGCCAGCAGCCTCCGGGGTAGCTCCTACAATGAGCAGTTCTTC
cdr3_aa: CASSLRGSSYNEQFF

j_call: TRBJ1-2
d_call: -
clone_size: -
v_call: TRBV29-1
cdr3_nt: TGCAGCGCCGCCGGACCAGGGGTTAGCTACACCTTC
cdr3_aa: CSAAGPGVSYTF

j_call: TRBJ2-7
d_call: TRBD2
clone_size: -
v_call: TRBV7-9
cdr3_nt: TGTGCCAGCAGCTCTAGCGGGAGGGTTTCCTACGAGCAGTACTTC
cdr3_aa: CASSSSGRVSYEQYF

j_call: TRBJ1-3
d_call: -
clone_size: -
v_call: TRBV18
cdr3_nt: TGTGCCAGCTCACCTTCGGGGGGAAACACCATATATTTT
cdr3_aa: CASSPSGGNTIYF

j_call: TRBJ2-5
d_call: -
clone_size: -
v_call: TRBV12-5
cdr3_nt: TGTGCTAGTGGTGTGGGACAAACTACCCAGTACTTC
cdr3_aa: CASGVGQTTQYF

j_call: TRBJ2-7
d_call: TRBD1
clone_size: -
v_call: TRBV5-6
cdr3_nt: TGTGCCAGCAGCTTGGGGACAGGCCTCTACGAGCAGTACTTC
cdr3_aa: CASSLGTGLYEQYF

j_call: TRBJ1-5
d_call: -
clone_size: once
v_call: TRBV28
cdr3_nt: TGTGCCAGCAAACAGGCGGCTCAGCCCCAGCATTTT
cdr3_aa: CASKQAAQPQHF

j_call: TRBJ2-7
d_call: -
clone_size: once
v_call: TRBV10-3
cdr3_nt: TGTGCCACCATGGTGGCGGGAAGTACCTACGAGCAGTACTTC
cdr3_aa: CATMVAGSTYEQYF

j_call: TRBJ1-1
d_call: TRBD1
clone_size: once
v_call: TRBV6-5
cdr3_nt: TGTGCCAGCAGTTACATCCCCGGACAGGGTGAAGCTTTCTTT
cdr3_aa: CASSYIPGQGEAFF

j_call: TRBJ2-7
d_call: -
clone_size: -
v_call: TRBV7-2
cdr3_nt: TGTGCCAGCAGCTTAGGGCGGGTCTCCTACGAGCAGTACTTC
cdr3_aa: CASSLGRVSYEQYF

j_call: TRBJ2-7
d_call: -
clone_size: -
v_call: TRBV19
cdr3_nt: TGTGCCAGTAGTAGGGCGGGACAGACCTACGAGCAGTACTTC
cdr3_aa: CASSRAGQTYEQYF